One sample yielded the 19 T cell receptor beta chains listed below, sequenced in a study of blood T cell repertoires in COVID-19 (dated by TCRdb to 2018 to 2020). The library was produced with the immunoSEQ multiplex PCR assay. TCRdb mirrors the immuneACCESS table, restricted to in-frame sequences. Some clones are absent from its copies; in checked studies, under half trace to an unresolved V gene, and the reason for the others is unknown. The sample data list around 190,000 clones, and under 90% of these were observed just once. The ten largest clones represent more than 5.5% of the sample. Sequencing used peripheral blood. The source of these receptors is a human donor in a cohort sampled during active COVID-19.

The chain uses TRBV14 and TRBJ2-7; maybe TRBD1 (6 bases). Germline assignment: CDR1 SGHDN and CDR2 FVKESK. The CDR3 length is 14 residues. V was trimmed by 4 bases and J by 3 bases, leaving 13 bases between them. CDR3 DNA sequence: TGTGCCAGCAGCCGACAGGCGTCCTACTACGAGCAGTACTTC. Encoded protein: CASSRQASYYEQYF.

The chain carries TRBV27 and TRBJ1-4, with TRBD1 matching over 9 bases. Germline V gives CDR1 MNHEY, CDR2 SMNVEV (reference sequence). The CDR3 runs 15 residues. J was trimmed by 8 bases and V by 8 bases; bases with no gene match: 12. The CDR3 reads CASHKGTGFSEKLFF. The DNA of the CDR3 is TGTGCCAGCCATAAGGGGACAGGGTTCTCGGAAAAACTGTTTTTT.

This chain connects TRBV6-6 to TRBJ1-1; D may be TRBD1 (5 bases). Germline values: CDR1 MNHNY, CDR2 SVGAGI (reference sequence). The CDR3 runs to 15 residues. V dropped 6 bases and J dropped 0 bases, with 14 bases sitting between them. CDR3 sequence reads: CASSADKIMNTEAFF. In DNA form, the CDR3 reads TGTGCCAGCAGCGCGGACAAGATCATGAACACTGAAGCTTTCTTT.

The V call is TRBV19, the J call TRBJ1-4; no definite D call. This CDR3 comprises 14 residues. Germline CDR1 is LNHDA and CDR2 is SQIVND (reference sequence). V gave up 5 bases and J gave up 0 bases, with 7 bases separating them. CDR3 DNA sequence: TGTGCCAGTAGTCGGTCCCCAACTAATGAAAAACTGTTTTTT. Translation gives CASSRSPTNEKLFF.

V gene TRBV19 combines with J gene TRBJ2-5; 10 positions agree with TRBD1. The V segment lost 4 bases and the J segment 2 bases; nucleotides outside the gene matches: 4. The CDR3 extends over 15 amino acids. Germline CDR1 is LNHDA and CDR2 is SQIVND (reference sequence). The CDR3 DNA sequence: TGTGCCAGTAGTACGGGACAGGGGCTACAAGAGACCCAGTACTTC. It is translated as CASSTGQGLQETQYF.

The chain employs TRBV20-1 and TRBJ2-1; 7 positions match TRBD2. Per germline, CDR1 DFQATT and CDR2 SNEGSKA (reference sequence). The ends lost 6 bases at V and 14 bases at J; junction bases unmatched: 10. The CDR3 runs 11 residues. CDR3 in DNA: TGCAGTGCCAGACCAGGGAGGGGCGAGTTCTTC. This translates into CSARPGRGEFF.

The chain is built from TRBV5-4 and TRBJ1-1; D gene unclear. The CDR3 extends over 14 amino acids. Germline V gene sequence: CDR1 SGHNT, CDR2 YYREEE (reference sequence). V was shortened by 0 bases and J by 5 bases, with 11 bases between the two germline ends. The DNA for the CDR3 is TGTGCCAGCAGCTTGGTGGCGGGGAGAACTGAAGCTTTCTTT. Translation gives CASSLVAGRTEAFF.

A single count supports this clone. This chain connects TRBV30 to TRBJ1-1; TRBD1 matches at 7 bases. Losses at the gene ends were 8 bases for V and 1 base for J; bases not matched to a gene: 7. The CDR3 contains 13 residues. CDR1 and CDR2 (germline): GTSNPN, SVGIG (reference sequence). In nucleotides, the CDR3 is TGTGCCGGTGACAGGGCCAAGAACACTGAAGCTTTCTTT. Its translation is CAGDRAKNTEAFF.

CDR3 loop: CAISESDREDTEAFF. CDR3 bases: TGTGCCATCAGTGAGTCGGACAGGGAGGACACTGAAGCTTTCTTT. This sequence joins TRBV10-3 and TRBJ1-1; 8 positions agree with TRBD1. CDR1 is ENHRY, CDR2 SYGVKD, per germline. The CDR3 sequence is 15 residues long. V lost 0 bases and J lost 3; bases outside the gene matches: 3.

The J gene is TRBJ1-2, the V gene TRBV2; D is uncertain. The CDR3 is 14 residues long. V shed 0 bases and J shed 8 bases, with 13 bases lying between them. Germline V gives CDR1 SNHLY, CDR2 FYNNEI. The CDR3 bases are TGTGCCAGCAGTGAAGCGCTTCGGGAGGGAGGCTACACCTTC. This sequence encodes CASSEALREGGYTF. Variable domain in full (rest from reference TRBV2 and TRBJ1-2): EPEVTQTPSHQVTQMGQEVILRCVPISNHLYFYWYRQILGQKVEFLVSFYNNEISEKSEIFDDQFSVERPDGSNFTLKIRSTKLEDSAMYFCASSEALREGGYTFGSGTRLTVV.

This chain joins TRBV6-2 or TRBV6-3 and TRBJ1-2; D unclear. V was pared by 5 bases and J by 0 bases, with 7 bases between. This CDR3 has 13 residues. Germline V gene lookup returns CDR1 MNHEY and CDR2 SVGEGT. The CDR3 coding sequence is TGTGCCAGCAGTCAGGTAGCTAACTATGGCTACACCTTC. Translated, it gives CASSQVANYGYTF.

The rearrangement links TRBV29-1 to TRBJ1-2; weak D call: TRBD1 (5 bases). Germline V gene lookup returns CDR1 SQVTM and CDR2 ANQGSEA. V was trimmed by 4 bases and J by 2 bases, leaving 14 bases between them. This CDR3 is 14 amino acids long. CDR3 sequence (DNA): TGCAGCGTTGTAGGGGCAGTCCAAAACTATGGCTACACCTTC. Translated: CSVVGAVQNYGYTF. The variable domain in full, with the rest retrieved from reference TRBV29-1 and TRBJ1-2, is SAVISQKPSRDICQRGTSLTIQCQVDSQVTMMFWYRQQPGQSLTLIATANQGSEATYESGFVIDKFPISRPNLTFSTLTVSNMSPEDSSIYLCSVVGAVQNYGYTFGSGTRLTVV.

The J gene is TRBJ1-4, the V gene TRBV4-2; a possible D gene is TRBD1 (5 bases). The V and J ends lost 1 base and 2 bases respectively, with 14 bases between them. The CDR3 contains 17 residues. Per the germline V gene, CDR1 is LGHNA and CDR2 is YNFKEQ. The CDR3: CASSQAGGSGTNEKLFF. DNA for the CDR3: TGTGCCAGCAGCCAAGCTGGGGGGTCCGGGACTAATGAAAAACTGTTTTTT.

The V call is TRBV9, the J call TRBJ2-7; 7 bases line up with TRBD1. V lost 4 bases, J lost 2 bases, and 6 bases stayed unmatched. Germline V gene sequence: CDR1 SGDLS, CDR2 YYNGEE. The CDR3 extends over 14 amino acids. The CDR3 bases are TGTGCCAGCAGCAGGACAGGCGACCCCTACGAGCAGTACTTC. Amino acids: CASSRTGDPYEQYF.

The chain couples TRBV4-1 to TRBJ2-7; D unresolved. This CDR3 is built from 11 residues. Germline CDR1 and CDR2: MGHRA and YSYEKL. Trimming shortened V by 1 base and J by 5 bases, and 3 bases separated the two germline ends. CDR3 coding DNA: TGCGCCAGCAGCCAAGCCGACGAGCAGTACTTC. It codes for CASSQADEQYF.

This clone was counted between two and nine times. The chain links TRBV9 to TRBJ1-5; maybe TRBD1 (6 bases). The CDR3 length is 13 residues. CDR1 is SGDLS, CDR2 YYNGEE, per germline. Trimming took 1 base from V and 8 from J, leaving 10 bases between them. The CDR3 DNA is TGTGCCAGCAGCGTACTAGGGGGGGAGCCCCAGCATTTT. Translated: CASSVLGGEPQHF.

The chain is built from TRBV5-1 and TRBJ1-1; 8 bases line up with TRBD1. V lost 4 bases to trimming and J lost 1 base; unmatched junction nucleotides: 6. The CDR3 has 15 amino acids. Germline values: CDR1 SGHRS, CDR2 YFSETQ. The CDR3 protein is CASSPQGATNTEAFF. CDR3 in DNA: TGCGCCAGCAGCCCTCAGGGGGCTACGAACACTGAAGCTTTCTTT.

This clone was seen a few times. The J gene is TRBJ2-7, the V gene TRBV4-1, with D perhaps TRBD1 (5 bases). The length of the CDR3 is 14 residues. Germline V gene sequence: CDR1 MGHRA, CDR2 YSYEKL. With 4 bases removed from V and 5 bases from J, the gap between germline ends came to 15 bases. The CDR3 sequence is CASSLLGDGNEQYF. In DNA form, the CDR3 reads TGCGCCAGCAGCCTTTTAGGGGATGGAAACGAGCAGTACTTC.

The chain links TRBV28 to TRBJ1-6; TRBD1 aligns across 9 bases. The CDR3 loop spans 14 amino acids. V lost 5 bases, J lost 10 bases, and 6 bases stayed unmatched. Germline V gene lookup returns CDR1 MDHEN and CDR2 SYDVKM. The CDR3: CASSLDRGYSPLHF. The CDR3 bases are TGTGCCAGCAGTCTGGACAGGGGCTACTCACCCCTCCACTTT.